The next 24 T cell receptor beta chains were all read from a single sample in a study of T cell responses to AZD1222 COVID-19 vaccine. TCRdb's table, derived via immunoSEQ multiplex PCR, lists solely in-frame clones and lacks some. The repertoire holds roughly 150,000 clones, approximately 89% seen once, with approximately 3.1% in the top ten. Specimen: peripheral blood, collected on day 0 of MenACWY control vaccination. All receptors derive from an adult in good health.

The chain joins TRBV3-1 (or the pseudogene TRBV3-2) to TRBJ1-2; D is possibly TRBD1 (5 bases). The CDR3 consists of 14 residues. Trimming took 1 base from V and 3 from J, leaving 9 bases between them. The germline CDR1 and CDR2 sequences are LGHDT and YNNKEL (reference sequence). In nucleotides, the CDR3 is TGTGCCAGCAGCCAAGGTCAGGGCTACTATGGCTACACCTTC. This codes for CASSQGQGYYGYTF.

CDR3 amino acids: CASSPTGGGRYEQYF. CDR3 sequence (DNA): TGCGCCAGCAGCCCGACCGGGGGAGGAAGGTACGAGCAGTACTTC. This chain uses TRBV4-3 with TRBJ2-7; TRBD2 might be the D (6 bases). Germline loops: CDR1 LGHNA, CDR2 YSLEER. The length of the CDR3 is 15 residues. V gave up 4 bases and J gave up 4 bases, with 17 bases separating them.

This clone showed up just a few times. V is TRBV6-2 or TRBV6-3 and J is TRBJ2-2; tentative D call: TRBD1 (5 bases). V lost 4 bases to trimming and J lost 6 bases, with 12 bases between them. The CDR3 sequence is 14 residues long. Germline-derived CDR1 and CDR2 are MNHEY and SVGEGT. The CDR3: CASSFQMGPGELFF. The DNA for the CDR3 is TGTGCCAGCAGTTTCCAGATGGGGCCCGGGGAGCTGTTTTTT.

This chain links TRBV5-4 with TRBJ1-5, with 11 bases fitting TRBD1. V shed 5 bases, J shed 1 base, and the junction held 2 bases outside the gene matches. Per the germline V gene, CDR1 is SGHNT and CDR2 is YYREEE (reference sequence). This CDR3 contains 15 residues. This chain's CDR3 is CASSWDRGSNQPQHF. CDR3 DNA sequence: TGTGCCAGCAGTTGGGACAGGGGGAGCAATCAGCCCCAGCATTTT. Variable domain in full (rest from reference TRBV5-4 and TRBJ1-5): ETGVTQSPTHLIKTRGQQVTLRCSSQSGHNTVSWYQQALGQGPQFIFQYYREEENGRGNFPPRFSGLQFPNYSSELNVNALELDDSALYLCASSWDRGSNQPQHFGDGTRLSIL.

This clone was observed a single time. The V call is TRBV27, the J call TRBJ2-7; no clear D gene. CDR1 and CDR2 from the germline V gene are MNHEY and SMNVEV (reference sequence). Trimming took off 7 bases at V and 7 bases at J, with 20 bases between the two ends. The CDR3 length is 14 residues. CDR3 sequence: CASTSRDGSGEQYF. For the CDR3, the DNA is TGTGCCAGCACCAGCCGCGACGGGTCCGGGGAGCAGTACTTC.

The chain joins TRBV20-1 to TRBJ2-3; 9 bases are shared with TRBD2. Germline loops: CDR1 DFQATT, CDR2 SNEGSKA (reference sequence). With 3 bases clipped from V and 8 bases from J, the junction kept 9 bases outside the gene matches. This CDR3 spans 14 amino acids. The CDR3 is CSASETSGAGTQYF. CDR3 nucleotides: TGCAGTGCTAGTGAGACTAGCGGTGCGGGTACGCAGTATTTT.

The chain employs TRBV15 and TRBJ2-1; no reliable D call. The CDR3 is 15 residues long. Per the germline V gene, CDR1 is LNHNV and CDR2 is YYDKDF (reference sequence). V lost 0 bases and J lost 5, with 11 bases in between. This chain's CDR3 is CATSRDGTTHNEQFF. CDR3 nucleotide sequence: TGTGCCACCAGCAGAGATGGCACTACCCACAATGAGCAGTTCTTC.

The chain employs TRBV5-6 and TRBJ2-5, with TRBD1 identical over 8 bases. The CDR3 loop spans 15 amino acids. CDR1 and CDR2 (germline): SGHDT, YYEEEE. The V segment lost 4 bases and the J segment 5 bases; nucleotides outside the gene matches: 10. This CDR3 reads CASSRSTGAAETQYF. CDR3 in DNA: TGTGCCAGCAGCCGTTCGACAGGGGCGGCGGAGACCCAGTACTTC. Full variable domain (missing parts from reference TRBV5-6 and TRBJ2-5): DAGVTQSPTHLIKTRGQQVTLRCSPKSGHDTVSWYQQALGQGPQFIFQYYEEEERQRGNFPDRFSGHQFPNYSSELNVNALLLGDSALYLCASSRSTGAAETQYFGPGTRLLVL.

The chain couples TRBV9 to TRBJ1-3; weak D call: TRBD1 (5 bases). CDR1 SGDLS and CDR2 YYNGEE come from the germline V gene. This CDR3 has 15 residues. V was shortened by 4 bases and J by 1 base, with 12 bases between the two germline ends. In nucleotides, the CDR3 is TGTGCCAGCAGCCCCGACAGAAGGTCTGGAAACACCATATATTTT. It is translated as CASSPDRRSGNTIYF.

The CDR3 bases are TGCGCCAGCAGCCAAGTCGAGCGGGAGGGCCAAAATGAGCAGTTCTTC. Translation gives CASSQVEREGQNEQFF. This chain links TRBV4-3 with TRBJ2-1, with TRBD2 matching over 10 bases. Unmatched junction bases numbered 7, after V lost 1 base and J lost 7 bases. The CDR3 covers 16 residues. Germline lookup yields CDR1 LGHNA and CDR2 YSLEER.

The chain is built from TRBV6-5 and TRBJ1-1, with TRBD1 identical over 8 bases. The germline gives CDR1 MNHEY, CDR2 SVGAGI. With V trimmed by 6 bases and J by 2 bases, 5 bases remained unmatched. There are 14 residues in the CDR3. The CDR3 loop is CASRDRVENTEAFF. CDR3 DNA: TGTGCCAGCAGGGACAGGGTCGAAAACACTGAAGCTTTCTTT.

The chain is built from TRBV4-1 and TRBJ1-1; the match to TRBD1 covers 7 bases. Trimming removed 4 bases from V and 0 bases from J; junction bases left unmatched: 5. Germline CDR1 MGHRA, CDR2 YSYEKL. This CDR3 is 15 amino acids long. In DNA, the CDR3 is TGCGCCAGCAGCCTTGGGACAGCCTTGAACACTGAAGCTTTCTTT. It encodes CASSLGTALNTEAFF.

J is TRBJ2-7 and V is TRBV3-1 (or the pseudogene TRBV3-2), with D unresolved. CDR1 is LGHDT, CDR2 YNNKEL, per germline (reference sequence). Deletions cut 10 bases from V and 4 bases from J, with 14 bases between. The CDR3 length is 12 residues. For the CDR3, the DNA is TGTGCCAAGCACCTCCCCGGGTACGAGCAGTACTTC. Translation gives CAKHLPGYEQYF.

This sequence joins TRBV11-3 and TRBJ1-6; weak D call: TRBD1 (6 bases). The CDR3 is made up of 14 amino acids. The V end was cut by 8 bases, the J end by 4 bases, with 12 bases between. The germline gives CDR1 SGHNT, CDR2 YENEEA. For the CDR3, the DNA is TGTGCCAGCTCCGGACAGACTTATAATTCACCCCTCCACTTT. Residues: CASSGQTYNSPLHF.

The CDR3 coding sequence is TGCGCCAGCAGCCGGGACAACTACTATGGCTACACCTTC. Protein product: CASSRDNYYGYTF. The chain has TRBV5-1 and TRBJ1-2; the D gene is possibly TRBD1 (6 bases). Germline V lookup: CDR1 SGHRS, CDR2 YFSETQ. This CDR3 has 13 amino acids. V was cut by 4 bases and J by 3 bases, with 10 bases left in between. Full variable domain (missing parts from reference TRBV5-1 and TRBJ1-2): KAGVTQTPRYLIKTRGQQVTLSCSPISGHRSVSWYQQTPGQGLQFLFEYFSETQRNKGNFPGRFSGRQFSNSRSEMNVSTLELGDSALYLCASSRDNYYGYTFGSGTRLTVV.

The CDR3 protein is CASSSRFGREETQYF. The DNA of the CDR3 is TGTGCCAGCAGCTCAAGATTCGGTAGAGAAGAGACCCAGTACTTC. The rearrangement links TRBV7-2 to TRBJ2-5; D is unresolved. The CDR3 totals 15 residues. Trimming cost V 4 bases and J 3 bases, with 15 bases left between them. CDR1 is SGHTA, CDR2 FQGNSA, per germline. The entire variable domain, with the rest obtained from reference TRBV7-2 and TRBJ2-5, is as follows: GAGVSQSPSNKVTEKGKDVELRCDPISGHTALYWYRQSLGQGLEFLIYFQGNSAPDKSGLPSDRFSAERTGGSVSTLTIQRTQQEDSAVYLCASSSRFGREETQYFGPGTRLLVL.

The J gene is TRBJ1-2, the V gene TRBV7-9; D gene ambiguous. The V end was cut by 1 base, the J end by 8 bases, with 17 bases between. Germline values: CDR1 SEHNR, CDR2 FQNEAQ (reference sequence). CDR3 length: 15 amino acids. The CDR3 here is CASSLGGSPNGGYTF. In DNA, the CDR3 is TGTGCCAGCAGCTTAGGAGGCAGCCCTAATGGGGGCTACACCTTC.

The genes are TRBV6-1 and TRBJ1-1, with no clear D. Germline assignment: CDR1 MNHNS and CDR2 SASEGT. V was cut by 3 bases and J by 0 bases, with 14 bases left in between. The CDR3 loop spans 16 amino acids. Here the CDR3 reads CASSDRWVRLNTEAFF. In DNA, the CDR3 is TGTGCCAGCAGTGATAGATGGGTCAGACTGAACACTGAAGCTTTCTTT.

The CDR3 DNA reads TGCGCCAGCAGTGAGTACGAGGACTATGGCTACACCTTC. Translated, it gives CASSEYEDYGYTF. The chain couples TRBV10-2 to TRBJ1-2, with unresolved D. Per germline, CDR1 WSHSY and CDR2 SAAADI. Trimming pared 1 base from V and 3 bases from J, leaving 6 bases between. This CDR3 contains 13 residues.

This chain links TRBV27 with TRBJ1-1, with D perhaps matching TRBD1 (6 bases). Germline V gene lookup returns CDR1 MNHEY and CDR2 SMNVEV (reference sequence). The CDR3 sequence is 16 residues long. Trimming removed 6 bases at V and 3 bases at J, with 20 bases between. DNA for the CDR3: TGTGCCAGCAGCCCAACCCCTGACAGGTTCCACACTGAAGCTTTCTTT. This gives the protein CASSPTPDRFHTEAFF.

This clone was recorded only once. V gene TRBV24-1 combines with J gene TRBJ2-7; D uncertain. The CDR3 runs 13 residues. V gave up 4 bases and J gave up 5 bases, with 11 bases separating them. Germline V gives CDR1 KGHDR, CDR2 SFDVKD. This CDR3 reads CATSDRSQNEQYF. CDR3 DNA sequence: TGTGCCACCAGTGACCGAAGCCAGAACGAGCAGTACTTC.

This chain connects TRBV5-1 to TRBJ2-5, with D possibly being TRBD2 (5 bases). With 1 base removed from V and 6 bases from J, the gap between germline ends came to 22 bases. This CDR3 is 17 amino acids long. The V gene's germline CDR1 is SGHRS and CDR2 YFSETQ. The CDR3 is CASSLSTGLLIGQTQYF. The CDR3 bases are TGCGCCAGCAGCTTGTCCACTGGACTTCTAATTGGACAGACCCAGTACTTC.

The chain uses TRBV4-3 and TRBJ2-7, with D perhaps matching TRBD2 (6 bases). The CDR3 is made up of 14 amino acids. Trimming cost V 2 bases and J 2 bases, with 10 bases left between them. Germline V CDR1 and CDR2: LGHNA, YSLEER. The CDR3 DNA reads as TGCGCCAGCAGCCAATCGGGACTGACCTACGAGCAGTACTTC. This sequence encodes CASSQSGLTYEQYF.

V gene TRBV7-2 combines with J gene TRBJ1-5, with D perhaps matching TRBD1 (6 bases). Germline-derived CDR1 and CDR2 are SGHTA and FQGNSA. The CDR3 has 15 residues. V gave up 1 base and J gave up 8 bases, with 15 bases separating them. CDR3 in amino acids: CASSLGSGAIEPQHF. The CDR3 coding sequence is TGTGCCAGCAGCTTAGGGTCAGGGGCCATTGAGCCCCAGCATTTT.